The next 8 T cell receptor beta chains were all read from a single sample in a study of graft-versus-host responses after intestinal transplantation. Data came from immunoSEQ multiplex PCR; TCRdb stores just in-frame clones and leaves some out. The table lists approximately 75,000 clones, approximately 93% of them singletons. Antigen specificity for these receptors is unknown. This specimen consisted of unstimulated CD8+ T cells sorted from spleen or lymph node cells, obtained before intestinal transplant. All receptors come from a human donor who received an intestinal transplant.

The V and J genes are TRBV7-9 and TRBJ2-7; 7 nucleotides align to TRBD2. Trimming at V came to 5 bases and at J to 6 bases, leaving 19 bases not matched to a gene. The germline gives CDR1 SEHNR, CDR2 FQNEAQ (reference sequence). The CDR3 length is 17 residues. CDR3 protein: CASSPYSGMSGRVEQYF. CDR3 bases: TGTGCCAGCAGCCCCTATTCGGGTATGTCGGGGAGGGTCGAGCAGTACTTC.

J is TRBJ1-5 and V is TRBV6-6; TRBD1 is a possible D gene (5 bases). The CDR3 extends over 15 amino acids. The germline CDR1 and CDR2 sequences are MNHNY and SVGAGI (reference sequence). Between the trimmed V and J ends, which lost 5 bases and 5 bases, there was a span of 16 bases. The CDR3 loop is CASSIMGDPYQPQHF. The DNA for the CDR3 is TGTGCCAGCAGTATAATGGGGGATCCATATCAGCCCCAGCATTTT.

V usage is TRBV5-4 and J usage is TRBJ2-1; D remains ambiguous. Germline assignment: CDR1 SGHNT and CDR2 YYREEE (reference sequence). The ends were cut back, 1 base at V and 4 bases at J, with 3 bases in the middle. The CDR3 is 12 amino acids. CDR3 in DNA: TGTGCCAGCAGCTTGAATTACAATGAGCAGTTCTTC. This encodes CASSLNYNEQFF.

This sequence joins TRBV2 and TRBJ2-5; D is perhaps TRBD2 (6 bases). The CDR3 is 16 amino acids. Trimming left V 4 bases short and J 1 base short, with 16 bases between. Germline V lookup: CDR1 SNHLY, CDR2 FYNNEI. The CDR3 DNA sequence: TGTGCCAGCAGTGTAACAGCGGGTATTCTCCAAGAGACCCAGTACTTC. Amino acids: CASSVTAGILQETQYF.

The chain couples TRBV28 to TRBJ2-1, with 12 bases lining up with TRBD2. CDR1 and CDR2 (germline): MDHEN, SYDVKM. V lost 5 bases, J lost 7 bases, and 6 bases stayed unmatched. The CDR3 loop spans 15 amino acids. This CDR3 is CASSAGTSGFNEQFF. CDR3 DNA: TGTGCCAGCAGTGCCGGGACTAGCGGGTTTAATGAGCAGTTCTTC.

The chain is built from TRBV18 and TRBJ2-7; TRBD2 matches 11 bases. The CDR3 is 17 amino acids. V was pared by 4 bases and J by 2 bases, with 10 bases of the junction left unmatched. CDR1 and CDR2 from the germline V gene are KGHSH and LQKENI. The CDR3 region is CASSRYLGTSGPYEQYF. Written as DNA, the CDR3 is TGTGCCAGCTCACGCTACTTGGGGACTAGCGGTCCCTACGAGCAGTACTTC. Based on the CDR3 plus reference TRBV18 and TRBJ2-7, the full variable domain is NAGVMQNPRHLVRRRGQEARLRCSPMKGHSHVYWYRQLPEEGLKFMVYLQKENIIDESGMPKERFSAEFPKEGPSILRIQQVVRGDSAAYFCASSRYLGTSGPYEQYFGPGTRLTVT.

This chain joins TRBV7-2 and TRBJ2-7; the D gene is possibly TRBD1 (6 bases). This CDR3 comprises 14 residues. Germline V gene data show CDR1 as SGHTA and CDR2 as FQGNSA. V gave up 1 base and J gave up 7 bases, with 14 bases separating them. The CDR3 loop is CASSLEQGWGEQYF. CDR3 bases: TGTGCCAGCAGCTTAGAACAGGGCTGGGGGGAGCAGTACTTC.

The chain employs TRBV30 and TRBJ2-1, with TRBD1 as a possible D gene (5 bases). The V end lost 4 bases, the J end lost 10 bases, and 11 bases lay between the germline ends. The germline gives CDR1 GTSNPN, CDR2 SVGIG (reference sequence). The CDR3 has 11 residues. The CDR3 sequence: CAWKAGQEQFF. The CDR3, as DNA: TGTGCCTGGAAGGCAGGGCAGGAGCAGTTCTTC.